The clone carrying this T cell receptor (beta chain) was recorded at least ten times. The source of the sample is a study of T cells in Graves' hyperthyroidism and ophthalmopathy. The CDR3 is 13 amino acids. Losses at the gene ends were 6 bases for V and 4 bases for J; bases not matched to a gene: 2. Germline V gene data show CDR1 as MNHEY and CDR2 as SMNVEV (reference sequence). It was RNA transcripts that yielded the amplified TCR beta CDR3 regions. Initially, a first-round RT-PCR of the TCR CDR3 employed the HTBI primer set. MiXCR, applied by TCRdb to the multiplex PCR reads, yields one record per CDR3 protein. The sample includes nearly 600,000 distinct CDR3 sequences, approximately 15% seen only once; the top ten take around 7%.

The sequence was obtained from a woman between 18 and 29 years old with Graves' ophthalmopathy. The sample was blood. J is TRBJ2-3 and V is TRBV27, with TRBD1 identical over 9 bases. CDR3 DNA: TGTGCCAGCAGGGACAGGGGTGCAGATACGCAGTATTTT. Translated, it gives CASRDRGADTQYF.